This TCR beta chain was captured by sequencing in a study of glioma-infiltrating T cells. Study-wide results and caveats: Non-neoplastic patients had below-expected tissue-blood divergence, while all gliomas exceeded expectation. Very few CDR3 sequences were shared between tissue and blood.

CDR1 and CDR2 from the germline V gene are SGHTA and FQGNSA. V gave up 1 base and J gave up 1 base, with 9 bases separating them. The CDR3 is made up of 15 amino acids. The iRepertoire nested amplicon-rescue multiplex PCR amplified TCR alpha and beta CDR3s from RNA. For one-step reverse transcription and amplification, 100-400 ng of tissue mRNA or PBMC total RNA was used. TCRdb reanalysed the multiplex PCR reads using MiXCR and keeps one entry per CDR3 protein. Of around 190,000 distinct CDR3 sequences listed, 32% are singletons. This clonotype was observed at least ten times. The antigen remains undetermined.

The TCR comes from a human donor with low-grade glioma or glioblastoma, undergoing nonglioma brain surgery, or in good health (not recorded which). Material: glioma tissue, nonneoplastic brain tissue, or PBMCs (not recorded which). The chain couples TRBV7-2 to TRBJ2-3; a possible D gene is TRBD1 (6 bases). In DNA, the CDR3 is TGTGCCAGCAGCTTAGGGGACATCCGCACAGATACGCAGTATTTT. As protein: CASSLGDIRTDTQYF.